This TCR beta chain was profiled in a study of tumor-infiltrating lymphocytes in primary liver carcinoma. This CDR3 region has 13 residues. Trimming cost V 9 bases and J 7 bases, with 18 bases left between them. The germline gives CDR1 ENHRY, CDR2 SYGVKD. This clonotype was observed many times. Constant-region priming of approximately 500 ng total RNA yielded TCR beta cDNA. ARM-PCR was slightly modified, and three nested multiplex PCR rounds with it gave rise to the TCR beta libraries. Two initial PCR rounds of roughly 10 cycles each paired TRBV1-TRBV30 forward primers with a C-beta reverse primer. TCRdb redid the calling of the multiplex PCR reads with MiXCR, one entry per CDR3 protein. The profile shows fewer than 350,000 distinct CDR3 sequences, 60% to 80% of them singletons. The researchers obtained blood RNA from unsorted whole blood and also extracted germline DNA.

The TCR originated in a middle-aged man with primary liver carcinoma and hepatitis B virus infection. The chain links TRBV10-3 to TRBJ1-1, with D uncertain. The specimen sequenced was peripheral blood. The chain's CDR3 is CAIRAPRTFEAFF. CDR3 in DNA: TGTGCCATAAGAGCCCCGCGGACCTTTGAAGCTTTCTTT.